This entry describes one T cell receptor beta chain. The entry originates in a study of blood T cell repertoires in COVID-19. Across the whole study: The United States, Italy and Spain supplied acute and convalescent COVID-19 samples.

Original processing methods: From reference gene primer amplification, estimates of nucleated cell counts were derived. The assay was immunoSEQ multiplex PCR, and TCRdb's table has in-frame clones only and misses some. D and trimming come from the DNA, and the V and J calls and clone size come from that table. The sample yields a few hundred thousand clones, approximately 90% seen once. The V and J ends lost 10 bases and 5 bases, in that order; junction bases with no gene match: 12. This CDR3 is built from 14 residues. In germline, CDR1 is MNHEY, CDR2 SMNVEV (reference sequence). The sequenced sample was peripheral blood. The TCR was taken from a man aged 25 to 40 with acute or convalescent COVID-19. The chain is built from TRBV27 and TRBJ2-5, with 8 bases aligning to TRBD1. CDR3 loop: CATSRDRPPETQYF. The CDR3 DNA reads as TGTGCCACCAGCCGGGACAGGCCCCCTGAGACCCAGTACTTC.